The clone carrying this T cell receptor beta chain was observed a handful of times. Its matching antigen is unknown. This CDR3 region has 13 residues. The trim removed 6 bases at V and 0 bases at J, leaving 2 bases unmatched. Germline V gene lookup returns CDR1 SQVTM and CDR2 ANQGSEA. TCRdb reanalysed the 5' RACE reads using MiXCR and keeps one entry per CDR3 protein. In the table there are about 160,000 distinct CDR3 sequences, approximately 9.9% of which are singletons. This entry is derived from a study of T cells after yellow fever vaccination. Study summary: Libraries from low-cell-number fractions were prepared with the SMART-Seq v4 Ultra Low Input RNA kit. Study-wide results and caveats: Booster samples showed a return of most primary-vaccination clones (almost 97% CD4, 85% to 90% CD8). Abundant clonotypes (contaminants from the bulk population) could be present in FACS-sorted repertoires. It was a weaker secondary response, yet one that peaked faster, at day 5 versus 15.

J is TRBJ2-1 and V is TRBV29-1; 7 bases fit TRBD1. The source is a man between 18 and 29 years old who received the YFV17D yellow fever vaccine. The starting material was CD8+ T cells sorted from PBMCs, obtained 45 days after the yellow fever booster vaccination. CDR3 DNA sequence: TGCAGCGTGACAGGGAGCTCCTACAATGAGCAGTTCTTC. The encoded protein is CSVTGSSYNEQFF.